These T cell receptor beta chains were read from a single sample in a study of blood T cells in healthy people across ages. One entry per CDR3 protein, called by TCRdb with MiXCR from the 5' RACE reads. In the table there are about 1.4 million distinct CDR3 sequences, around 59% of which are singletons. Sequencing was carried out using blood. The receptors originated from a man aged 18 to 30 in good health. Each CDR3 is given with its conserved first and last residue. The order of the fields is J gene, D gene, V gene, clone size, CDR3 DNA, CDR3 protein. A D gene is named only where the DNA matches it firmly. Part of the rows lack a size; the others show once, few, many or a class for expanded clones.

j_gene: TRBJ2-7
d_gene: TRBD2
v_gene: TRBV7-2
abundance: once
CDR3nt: TGTGCCAGCAGCGAGGATTCGGGACTAGCCCTGCAGTACTTC
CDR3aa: CASSEDSGLALQYF

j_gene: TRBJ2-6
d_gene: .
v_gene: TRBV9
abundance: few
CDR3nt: TGTGCCAGCAGCTCCCTTGGGGCCAACGTCCTGACTTTC
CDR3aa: CASSSLGANVLTF

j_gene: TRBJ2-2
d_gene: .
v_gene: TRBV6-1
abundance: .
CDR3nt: TGTGCCAGCAGCTATCCGGGGGATTTAACCGGGGAGCTGTTTTTT
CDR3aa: CASSYPGDLTGELFF

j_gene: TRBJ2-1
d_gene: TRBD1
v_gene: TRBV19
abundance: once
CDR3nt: TGTGCCAGTAGTTACGGGACAGGAGAATACAATGAGCAGTTCTTC
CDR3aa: CASSYGTGEYNEQFF

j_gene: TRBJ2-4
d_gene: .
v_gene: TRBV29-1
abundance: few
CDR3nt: TGCAGCGCCGCGGCCGGCTACGAGCAGTACTTT
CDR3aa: CSAAAGYEQYF

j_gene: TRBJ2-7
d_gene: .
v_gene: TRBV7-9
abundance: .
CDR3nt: TGTGCCAGCAGCTTAGCGAAGCCTGAGCAGTACTTC
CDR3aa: CASSLAKPEQYF

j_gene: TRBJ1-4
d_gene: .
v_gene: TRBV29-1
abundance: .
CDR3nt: TGCAGCGCCGGGGATACTAATGAAAAACTGTTTTTT
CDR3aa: CSAGDTNEKLFF

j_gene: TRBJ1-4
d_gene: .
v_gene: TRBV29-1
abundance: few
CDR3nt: TGCAGCGTTGGGGTTACAGGGCTTAATGAAAAACTGTTTTTT
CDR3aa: CSVGVTGLNEKLFF

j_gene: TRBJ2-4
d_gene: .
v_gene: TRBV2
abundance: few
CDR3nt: TGTGCCAGCAGGATTCTCTTCCCCCTTAAAGCCAAAAACATTCAGTACTTC
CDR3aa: CASRILFPLKAKNIQYF

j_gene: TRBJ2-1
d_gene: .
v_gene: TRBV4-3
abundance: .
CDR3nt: TGCGCCAGCAGCCAAGTCAACGCTGGATGGAAAAATGAGCAGTTCTTC
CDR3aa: CASSQVNAGWKNEQFF

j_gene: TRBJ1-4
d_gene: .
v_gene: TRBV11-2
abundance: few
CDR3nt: TGTGCCAGCAGCTTCACACTATCGGCGTTTAATGAAAAACTGTTTTTT
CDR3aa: CASSFTLSAFNEKLFF

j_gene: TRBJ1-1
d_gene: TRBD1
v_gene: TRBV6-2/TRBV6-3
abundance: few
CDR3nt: TGTGCCAGCAGTCGAGGGACAGGGGTGAACACTGAAGCTTTCTTT
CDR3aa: CASSRGTGVNTEAFF

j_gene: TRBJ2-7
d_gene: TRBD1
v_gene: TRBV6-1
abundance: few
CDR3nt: TGTGCCAGCACTGGAACAGGGGGCTTCTCCTACGAGCAGTACTTC
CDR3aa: CASTGTGGFSYEQYF

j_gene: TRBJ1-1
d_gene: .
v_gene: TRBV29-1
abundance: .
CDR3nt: TGCAGCGTTGAACGACTATTAAACACTGAAGCTTTCTTT
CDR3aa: CSVERLLNTEAFF

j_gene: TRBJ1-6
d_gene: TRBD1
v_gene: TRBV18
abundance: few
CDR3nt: TGTGCCAGCTCACCGGGGGACAGGGATAATTCACCCCTCCACTTT
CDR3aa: CASSPGDRDNSPLHF

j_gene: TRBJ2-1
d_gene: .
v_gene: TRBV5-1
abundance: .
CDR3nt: TGCGCCAGCAGCTTCGGGGAACCCTACAATGAGCAGTTCTTC
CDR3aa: CASSFGEPYNEQFF

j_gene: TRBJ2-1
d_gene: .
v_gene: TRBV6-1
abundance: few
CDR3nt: TGTGCCAGCGAAGACCGGGACGGGTTCAATGAGCAGTTCTTC
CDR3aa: CASEDRDGFNEQFF

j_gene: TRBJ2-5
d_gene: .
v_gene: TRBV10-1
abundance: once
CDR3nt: TGCGCCAGCAGTGGGGACGGTGGTCTAGAGACCCAGTACTTC
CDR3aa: CASSGDGGLETQYF

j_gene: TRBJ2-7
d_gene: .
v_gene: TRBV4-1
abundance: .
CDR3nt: TGCGCCAGCAGCCTCGACTCTACCTGGGCTTACGAGCAGTACTTC
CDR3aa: CASSLDSTWAYEQYF

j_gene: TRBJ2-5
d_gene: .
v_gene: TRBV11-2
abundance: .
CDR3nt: TGTGCCAGCAGCACTCAGGTGTCCTCCCAAGAGACCCAGTACTTC
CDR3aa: CASSTQVSSQETQYF

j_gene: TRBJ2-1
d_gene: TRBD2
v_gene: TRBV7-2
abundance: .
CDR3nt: TGTGCCAGCAGCTTTTCTAGCGGGGCCCACAATGAGCAGTTCTTC
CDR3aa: CASSFSSGAHNEQFF

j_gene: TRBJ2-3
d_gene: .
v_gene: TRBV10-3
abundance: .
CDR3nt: TGTGCCATCAGTGAAGTGGCAGGGGGGATGAAGTATTTT
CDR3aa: CAISEVAGGMKYF

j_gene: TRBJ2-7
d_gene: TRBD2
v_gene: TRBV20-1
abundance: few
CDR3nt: TGCAGTGCTCTCCCCCCCAGGGAGGGGAACTACGAGCAGTACTTC
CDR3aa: CSALPPREGNYEQYF

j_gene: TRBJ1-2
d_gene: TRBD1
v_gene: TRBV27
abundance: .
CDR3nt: TGTGCCAGCAGTTCCTTTGACAGGGGTGGAGGTGGCTACACCTTC
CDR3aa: CASSSFDRGGGGYTF

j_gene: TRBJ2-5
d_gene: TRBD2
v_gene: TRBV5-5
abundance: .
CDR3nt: TGTGCCAGCAGCTCAGCGGGAGGGCCGGGGAATGAGCAGTACTTC
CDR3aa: CASSSAGGPGNEQYF

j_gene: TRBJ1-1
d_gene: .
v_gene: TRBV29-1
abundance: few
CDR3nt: TGCAGCGTTGAGTCGGGGGTGAACACTGAAGCTTTCTTT
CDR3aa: CSVESGVNTEAFF

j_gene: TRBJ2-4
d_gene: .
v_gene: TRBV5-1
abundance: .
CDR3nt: TGCGCCAGCAGCTCGGGCCGACAGGGAGGGATTCAGTACTTC
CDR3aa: CASSSGRQGGIQYF

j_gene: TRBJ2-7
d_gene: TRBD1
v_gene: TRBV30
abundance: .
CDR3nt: TGTGCCTGGAGTTTCGGACAGGCCTACGAGCAGTACTTC
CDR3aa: CAWSFGQAYEQYF

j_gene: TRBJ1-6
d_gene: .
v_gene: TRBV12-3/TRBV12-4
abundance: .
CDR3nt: TGTGCCAGCAGGCAACAGGGACCTAATTCACCCCTCCACTTT
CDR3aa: CASRQQGPNSPLHF

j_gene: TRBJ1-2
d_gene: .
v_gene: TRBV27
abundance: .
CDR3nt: TGTGCCAGCAGTTCACAGAGTACCTTCTATGGCTACACCTTC
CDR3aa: CASSSQSTFYGYTF

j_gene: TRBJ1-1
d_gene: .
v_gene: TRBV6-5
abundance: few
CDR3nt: TGTGCCAGCAGTTATGGGGGAGGTGAAGCTTTCTTT
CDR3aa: CASSYGGGEAFF

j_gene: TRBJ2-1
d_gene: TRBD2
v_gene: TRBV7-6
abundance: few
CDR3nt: TGTGCCAGCAGCGGACTGCCGGGACTAGCTGTTGAGCAGTTCTTC
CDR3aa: CASSGLPGLAVEQFF

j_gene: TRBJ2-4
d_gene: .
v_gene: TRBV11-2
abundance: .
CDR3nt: TGTGCCAGCAGCTTGGGGACTTCGGAAAACATTCAGTACTTC
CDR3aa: CASSLGTSENIQYF

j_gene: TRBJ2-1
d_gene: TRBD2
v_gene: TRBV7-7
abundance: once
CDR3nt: TGTGCCAGCAGCTTAGATATGAGTAGCGGGGGTTACAATGAGCAGTTCTTC
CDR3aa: CASSLDMSSGGYNEQFF